What follows are 15 T cell receptor beta chains derived from one specimen sequenced in a study of T-cell reconstitution after alpha-beta-depleted transplantation in children (dated by TCRdb to about 2016). This specimen's treatment or condition label, per the study, means: allogeneic hematopoietic cell transplantation with graft depleted of TCRalphabeta T cells and CD19 B cells. Libraries were built with PCR. Sequencing relied on an Illumina HiSeq 2500. To normalize quantification of the TCRbeta repertoire, the TCR libraries were built with molecular barcoding that relied on unique molecular identifiers. TCRdb trimmed public reads at Q25 via fastp, called clones via MiXCR and kept in-frame beta chains. Rows matching on CDR3 protein sequence are summarized as one entry with the most common DNA and genes. The sample has some 300,000 distinct CDR3 sequences on record, 10% of them singletons. The ten largest clonotypes hold approximately 7.6% of the sample.

Sequencing was performed on PBMCs, taken before TCRalphabeta/CD19-depleted stem cell transplant. Receptors were obtained from a boy under three years old with acute myeloid leukemia, due to receive a stem cell transplant.

This clonotype was found many times. The rearrangement joins TRBV7-2 to TRBJ2-7; D remains unclear. Germline values: CDR1 SGHTA, CDR2 FQGNSA. The ends were cut back, 1 base at V and 0 bases at J, with 7 bases in the middle. The CDR3 is made up of 14 amino acids. The CDR3 is CASSLDVVSYEQYF. CDR3 sequence (DNA): TGTGCCAGCAGCTTAGACGTGGTCTCCTACGAGCAGTACTTC.

This clonotype was observed many times. This sequence joins TRBV5-5 and TRBJ2-7; 7 positions agree with TRBD1. J was trimmed by 3 bases and V by 0 bases; bases with no gene match: 3. The CDR3 is 14 amino acids. Germline-derived CDR1 and CDR2 are SGHKS and YYEKEE (reference sequence). The CDR3 loop reads CASSLAQGDYEQYF. CDR3 bases: TGTGCCAGCAGCTTGGCTCAGGGGGACTACGAGCAGTACTTC.

This clonotype was recorded many times. The chain couples TRBV2 to TRBJ2-3; 9 positions match TRBD2. This CDR3 is built from 15 residues. Unmatched junction bases numbered 9, after V lost 6 bases and J lost 5 bases. Germline lookup yields CDR1 SNHLY and CDR2 FYNNEI. CDR3 DNA: TGTGCCAGCAGGGCTAGCGGGGTTGCTATAGATACGCAGTATTTT. Residues: CASRASGVAIDTQYF.

This clonotype was seen a few times. The rearrangement links TRBV20-1 to TRBJ1-3; 9 bases fit TRBD1. The CDR3 consists of 16 residues. The junction had 17 bases not matched to a gene; V was cut back by 6 bases and J by 8 bases. CDR1 and CDR2 from the germline V gene are DFQATT and SNEGSKA (reference sequence). The CDR3 region is CSAPTGRDRVGDTIYF. The CDR3 bases are TGCAGTGCCCCTACGGGTCGGGACAGGGTGGGGGACACCATATATTTT.

Ten or more counts support this clonotype. The V and J genes are TRBV12-3 or TRBV12-4 and TRBJ2-3; weak D call: TRBD1 (5 bases). The V gene lost 6 bases and the J gene lost 3 bases, with 22 bases spanning the gap. The CDR3 has 17 amino acids. CDR3 nucleotide sequence: TGTGCCAGCAGCCGCCCAGGGTTGAGAAAGGAAACAGATACGCAGTATTTT. Amino acids: CASSRPGLRKETDTQYF.

The chain links TRBV4-3 to TRBJ1-2, with 8 positions matching TRBD1. Germline V gives CDR1 LGHNA, CDR2 YSLEER. With 4 bases clipped from V and 5 bases from J, the junction kept 6 bases outside the gene matches. There are 14 residues in the CDR3. The CDR3 sequence is CASSLRNRGYGYTF. As DNA, the CDR3 is TGCGCCAGCAGCCTTCGCAACAGGGGGTATGGCTACACCTTC.

This clonotype was detected ten times or more. The rearrangement links TRBV27 to TRBJ2-2; the D gene is possibly TRBD1 (8 bases). V was cut by 2 bases and J by 7 bases, with 14 bases left in between. This CDR3 has 15 amino acids. In germline, CDR1 is MNHEY, CDR2 SMNVEV (reference sequence). The CDR3 DNA is TGTGCCAGCAGTTTAGCGGACAGGGAGGGCGGGGAGCTGTTTTTT. It is translated as CASSLADREGGELFF.

CDR3 region: CASSSGGGSNTGELFF. CDR3 nucleotides: TGTGCCAGCAGTTCTGGCGGTGGGAGCAACACCGGGGAGCTGTTTTTT. This chain joins TRBV12-3 or TRBV12-4 and TRBJ2-2; perhaps TRBD2 as D (5 bases). V gave up 4 bases and J gave up 2 bases, with 14 bases separating them. There are 16 residues in the CDR3.

This chain links TRBV24-1 with TRBJ2-7; D possibly matches TRBD1 or TRBD2 (5 bases each). From germline, CDR1 is KGHDR and CDR2 SFDVKD. The CDR3 is 15 residues long. V gave up 4 bases and J gave up 7 bases, with 19 bases separating them. CDR3 region: CATSDPGRPSGEQYF. The CDR3 nucleotides are TGTGCCACCAGTGACCCGGGACGGCCCTCTGGGGAGCAGTACTTC.

At least ten counts were recorded for this clonotype. The chain uses TRBV28 and TRBJ2-5; 9 bases are shared with TRBD1. The CDR3 loop spans 16 amino acids. CDR1 and CDR2 from the germline V gene are MDHEN and SYDVKM. Trimming at V came to 7 bases and at J to 0 bases, leaving 9 bases not matched to a gene. The CDR3 nucleotides read TGTGCCAGCACTATACTCCGGGACAGGGACCAAGAGACCCAGTACTTC. Translated, it gives CASTILRDRDQETQYF.

This clonotype showed up many times. The rearrangement links TRBV24-1 to TRBJ2-7; D ambiguous. Trimming took off 7 bases at V and 3 bases at J, with 12 bases between the two ends. Germline CDR1 and CDR2: KGHDR and SFDVKD. CDR3 length: 13 residues. For the CDR3, the DNA is TGTGCCACCAGACGAGGACCGGGCTACGAGCAGTACTTC. Its protein is CATRRGPGYEQYF.

This clonotype was recorded at least ten times. The rearrangement uses TRBV12-3 or TRBV12-4 and TRBJ2-5; TRBD2 matches at 7 bases. This CDR3 comprises 14 residues. The V and J ends lost 7 bases and 4 bases, in that order; junction bases with no gene match: 9. The CDR3 DNA sequence: TGTGCCAGCAACCGGATGGGGGAGGGAGAGACCCAGTACTTC. This sequence encodes CASNRMGEGETQYF.

V gene TRBV5-6 combines with J gene TRBJ2-4, with D maybe TRBD1 (6 bases). The CDR3 has 16 amino acids. CDR1 and CDR2 (germline): SGHDT, YYEEEE. Trimming left V 4 bases short and J 3 bases short, with 17 bases between. In DNA form, the CDR3 reads TGTGCCAGCAGCGCCCTCAGGGGAAAGGGCAAAAACATTCAGTACTTC. Translated, it gives CASSALRGKGKNIQYF. Variable domain in full (rest from reference TRBV5-6 and TRBJ2-4): DAGVTQSPTHLIKTRGQQVTLRCSPKSGHDTVSWYQQALGQGPQFIFQYYEEEERQRGNFPDRFSGHQFPNYSSELNVNALLLGDSALYLCASSALRGKGKNIQYFGAGTRLSVL.

At least ten counts were recorded for this clonotype. The rearrangement joins TRBV12-3 or TRBV12-4 to TRBJ2-2, with no clear D. CDR3 size: 13 residues. V was cut by 5 bases and J by 4 bases, with 8 bases left in between. The CDR3 spells CASSVASTGELFF. CDR3 coding DNA: TGTGCCAGCAGTGTCGCTAGCACCGGGGAGCTGTTTTTT.

At least ten counts were recorded for this clonotype. The rearrangement links TRBV28 to TRBJ2-1, with D possibly being TRBD2 (7 bases). Trimming pared 7 bases from V and 10 bases from J, leaving 17 bases between. Per the germline V gene, CDR1 is MDHEN and CDR2 is SYDVKM. This CDR3 has 13 amino acids. The CDR3 sequence is CASTLGGAREQFF. DNA of the CDR3: TGTGCCAGCACCTTAGGGGGGGCAAGAGAGCAGTTCTTC.